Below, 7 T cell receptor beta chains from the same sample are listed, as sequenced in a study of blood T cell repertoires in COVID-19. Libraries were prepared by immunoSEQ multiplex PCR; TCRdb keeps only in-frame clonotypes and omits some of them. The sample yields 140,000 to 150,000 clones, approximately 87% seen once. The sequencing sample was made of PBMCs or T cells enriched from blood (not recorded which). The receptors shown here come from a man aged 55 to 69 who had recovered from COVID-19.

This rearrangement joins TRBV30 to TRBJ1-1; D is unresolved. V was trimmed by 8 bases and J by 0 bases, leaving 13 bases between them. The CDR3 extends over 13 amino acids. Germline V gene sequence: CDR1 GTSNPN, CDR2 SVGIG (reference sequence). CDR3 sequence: CAGNRVMNTEAFF. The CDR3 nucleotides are TGTGCCGGAAACCGGGTCATGAACACTGAAGCTTTCTTT.

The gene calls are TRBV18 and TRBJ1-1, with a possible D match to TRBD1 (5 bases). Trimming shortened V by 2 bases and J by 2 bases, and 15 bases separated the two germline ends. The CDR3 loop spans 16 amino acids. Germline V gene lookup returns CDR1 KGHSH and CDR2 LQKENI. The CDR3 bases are TGTGCCAGCTCACCAATCCCCCGGACAACCAACACTGAAGCTTTCTTT. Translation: CASSPIPRTTNTEAFF.

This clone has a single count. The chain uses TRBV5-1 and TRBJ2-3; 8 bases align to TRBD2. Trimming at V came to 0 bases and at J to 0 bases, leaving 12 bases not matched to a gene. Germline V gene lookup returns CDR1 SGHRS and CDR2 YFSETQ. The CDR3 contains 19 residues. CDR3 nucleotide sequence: TGCGCCAGCAGCTTGGGGCGGCGTCGGGGGGGCCTGAGCACAGATACGCAGTATTTT. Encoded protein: CASSLGRRRGGLSTDTQYF.

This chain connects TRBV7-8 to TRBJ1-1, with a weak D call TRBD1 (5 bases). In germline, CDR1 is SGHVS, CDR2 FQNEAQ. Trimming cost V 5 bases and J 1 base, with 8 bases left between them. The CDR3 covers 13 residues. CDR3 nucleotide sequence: TGTGCCAGCAGCAAACAGGAGAACACTGAAGCTTTCTTT. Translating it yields CASSKQENTEAFF.

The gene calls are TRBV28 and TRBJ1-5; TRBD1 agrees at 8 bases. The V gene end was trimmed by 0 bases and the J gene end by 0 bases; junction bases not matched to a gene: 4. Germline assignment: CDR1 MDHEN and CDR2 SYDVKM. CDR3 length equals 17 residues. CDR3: CASSLWQGAGSNQPQHF. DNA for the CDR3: TGTGCCAGCAGTTTATGGCAGGGGGCAGGTAGCAATCAGCCCCAGCATTTT.

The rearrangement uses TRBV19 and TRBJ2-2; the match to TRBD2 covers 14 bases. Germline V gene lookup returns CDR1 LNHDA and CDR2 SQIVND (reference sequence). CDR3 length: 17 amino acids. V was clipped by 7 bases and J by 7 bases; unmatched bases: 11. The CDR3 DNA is TGTGCCAGTAATAAGGGACTAGCGGGAGATTTTAGCGGGGAGCTGTTTTTT. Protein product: CASNKGLAGDFSGELFF.

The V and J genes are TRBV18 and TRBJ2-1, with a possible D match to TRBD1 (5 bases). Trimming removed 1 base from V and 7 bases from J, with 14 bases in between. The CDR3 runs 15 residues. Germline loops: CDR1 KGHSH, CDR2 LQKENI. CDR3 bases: TGTGCCAGCTCACCACGTTTTTCAGGGTTGAATGAGCAGTTCTTC. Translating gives CASSPRFSGLNEQFF. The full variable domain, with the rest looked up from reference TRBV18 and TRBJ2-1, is NAGVMQNPRHLVRRRGQEARLRCSPMKGHSHVYWYRQLPEEGLKFMVYLQKENIIDESGMPKERFSAEFPKEGPSILRIQQVVRGDSAAYFCASSPRFSGLNEQFFGPGTRLTVL.